The rows below give T cell receptor beta chains drawn from one sample of a study of T cells in Graves' hyperthyroidism and ophthalmopathy. TCRdb reanalysed the multiplex PCR reads using MiXCR and keeps one entry per CDR3 protein. Of 300,000 or so distinct CDR3 sequences listed, roughly 23% are singletons. Material: blood. The origin of the receptors is a woman aged 45 to 65 with Graves' hyperthyroidism. Both conserved end residues are part of each CDR3. The D gene is left open where the match is weak. Clone size is shown for a subset of rows, as once, few, many or a class of expanded clone.

TRBJ1-2	TRBV15	.	few	CATSSGVGGYTF	TGTGCCACCAGCTCTGGGGTTGGGGGCTACACCTTC
TRBJ2-5	TRBV7-7	TRBD1	many	CASSLQPDRGQETQYF	TGTGCTAGCAGCTTACAGCCGGACAGGGGACAAGAGACCCAGTACTTC
TRBJ2-2	TRBV6-1	TRBD2	many	CASSPRGGGLSGELFF	TGTGCCAGCAGCCCACGTGGGGGAGGGCTAAGCGGGGAGCTGTTTTTT
TRBJ2-3	TRBV19	TRBD1	few	CASSEDRGRLSTDTQYF	TGTGCCAGTAGTGAAGACAGGGGGCGATTGAGCACAGATACGCAGTATTTT
TRBJ1-1	TRBV30	.	once	CAWSRAGPGAFF	TGTGCCTGGAGTCGGGCAGGCCCCGGAGCTTTCTTT
TRBJ2-7	TRBV6-5	TRBD2	.	CASSYSGGARGYEQYF	TGTGCCAGCAGTTACAGCGGGGGGGCTCGGGGTTACGAGCAGTACTTC
TRBJ2-5	TRBV3-1	.	many	CASSQVAGPQETQYF	TGTGCCAGCAGCCAAGTCGCGGGGCCCCAAGAGACCCAGTACTTC
TRBJ1-2	TRBV3-1	.	few	CASSQDLNSRYGYTF	TGTGCCAGCAGCCAAGATCTCAACAGCCGCTATGGCTACACCTTC
TRBJ2-2	TRBV5-1	.	many	CASSLGHLNTGELFF	TGCGCCAGCAGCTTGGGACACCTGAACACCGGGGAGCTGTTTTTT
TRBJ1-2	TRBV5-1	.	many	CASSLAEGYGYTF	TGCGCCAGCAGCTTGGCCGAAGGCTATGGCTACACCTTC
TRBJ1-1	TRBV30	.	many	CAWRLGPNTEAFF	TGTGCCTGGAGGCTGGGACCGAACACTGAAGCTTTCTTT
TRBJ2-7	TRBV7-2	.	many	CASSPSNSYEQYF	TGTGCCAGCAGTCCTTCAAACTCCTACGAGCAGTACTTC
TRBJ2-5	TRBV6-1	TRBD1	many	CASSELGQGGRETQYF	TGTGCCAGCAGTGAATTGGGACAGGGAGGGCGGGAGACCCAGTACTTC
TRBJ1-2	TRBV2	.	many	CASSPTAGSNYGYTF	TGTGCCAGCAGTCCCACAGCCGGGTCTAACTATGGCTACACCTTC
TRBJ1-5	TRBV30	.	many	CAWSLSDRNQPQHF	TGTGCCTGGAGTCTTTCGGACAGAAATCAGCCCCAGCATTTT
TRBJ2-2	TRBV15	TRBD1	.	CATSSPTGENTGELFF	TGTGCCACCAGCAGCCCGACAGGGGAAAACACCGGGGAGCTGTTTTTT
TRBJ1-5	TRBV6-2/TRBV6-3	.	.	CASSPSTYQPQHF	TGTGCCAGCAGTCCATCTACATATCAGCCCCAGCATTTT
TRBJ2-3	TRBV5-1	.	many	CASSLGTKSTDTQYF	TGCGCCAGCAGCTTGGGGACTAAGAGCACAGATACGCAGTATTTT
TRBJ2-7	TRBV5-1	.	.	CASSLAGESSYNEQYF	TGCGCCAGCAGCTTGGCCGGAGAGAGCTCCTACAATGAGCAGTACTTC
TRBJ2-3	TRBV7-8	TRBD2	many	CASSLAVAGLSTDTQYF	TGTGCCAGCAGCTTAGCTGTAGCGGGTCTTAGCACAGATACGCAGTATTTT
TRBJ2-1	TRBV20-1	TRBD2	few	CSARDWASGGYNEQFF	TGCAGTGCTAGAGATTGGGCTAGCGGGGGTTACAATGAGCAGTTCTTC
TRBJ2-7	TRBV6-1	.	.	CASSRGSGISYEQYF	TGTGCCAGCAGCCGAGGGAGCGGAATTAGCTACGAGCAGTACTTC
TRBJ2-2	TRBV20-1	.	few	CSARDTPGSGELFF	TGCAGTGCTAGAGATACCCCAGGGTCCGGGGAGCTGTTTTTT
TRBJ2-3	TRBV20-1	TRBD2	.	CSARLAGGHTQYF	TGCAGTGCGAGACTAGCGGGGGGTCATACGCAGTATTTT
TRBJ1-4	TRBV5-8	.	many	CASSSNGLPNEKLFF	TGTGCCAGCTCATCAAATGGATTGCCAAATGAAAAACTGTTTTTT
TRBJ1-3	TRBV6-2/TRBV6-3	.	.	CASSYSQASSGNTIYF	TGTGCCAGCAGTTACTCCCAGGCATCCTCTGGAAACACCATATATTTT
TRBJ1-6	TRBV5-1	TRBD1	many	CASSLAGRGSPLHF	TGCGCCAGCAGCTTGGCCGGCAGGGGGTCACCCCTCCACTTT
TRBJ2-3	TRBV7-8	.	many	CASSLSLYTDTQYF	TGTGCCAGCAGCTTAAGCCTATACACAGATACGCAGTATTTT
TRBJ1-6	TRBV20-1	.	.	CSARAALPNSPLHF	TGCAGTGCTAGAGCAGCGTTACCGAATTCACCCCTCCACTTT
TRBJ1-1	TRBV29-1	.	many	CSVDPGWSTEAFF	TGCAGCGTTGACCCAGGGTGGAGCACTGAAGCTTTCTTT
TRBJ1-1	TRBV6-2/TRBV6-3	.	.	CASSSGYDRVMNTEAFF	TGTGCCAGCAGCTCGGGGTATGACCGAGTTATGAACACTGAAGCTTTCTTT
TRBJ1-2	TRBV30	.	many	CAWPDGYTF	TGTGCCTGGCCGGATGGCTACACCTTC
TRBJ2-4	TRBV19	TRBD1	few	CASSMEGGAVNIQYF	TGTGCCAGTAGTATGGAAGGGGGCGCGGTGAACATTCAGTACTTC
TRBJ2-3	TRBV18	TRBD1	few	CASSPRGQSTDTQYF	TGTGCCAGCTCACCACGGGGACAGAGCACAGATACGCAGTATTTT
TRBJ1-5	TRBV28	.	.	CASSPTFSGQPQHF	TGTGCCAGCAGCCCCACGTTCTCTGGTCAGCCCCAGCATTTT
TRBJ1-5	TRBV6-2/TRBV6-3	.	.	CASSNRDLYSNQPQHF	TGTGCCAGCAGTAACCGCGACCTCTATAGCAATCAGCCCCAGCATTTT
TRBJ2-7	TRBV28	.	many	CASSLFGTTYEQYF	TGTGCCAGCAGTTTATTCGGGACCACCTACGAGCAGTACTTC
TRBJ1-6	TRBV12-3/TRBV12-4	.	many	CASNRRGNNSPLHF	TGTGCCAGCAACCGCAGGGGAAATAATTCACCCCTCCACTTT
TRBJ1-2	TRBV28	TRBD1	few	CAEGTAYGYTF	TGTGCCGAAGGGACAGCGTATGGCTACACCTTC
TRBJ1-4	TRBV2	.	many	CARRGEDEKLFF	TGTGCCAGGCGGGGTGAAGACGAAAAACTGTTTTTT
TRBJ2-7	TRBV10-3	TRBD2	many	CAISRLAGGNEQYF	TGTGCCATCAGCAGACTAGCGGGAGGGAACGAGCAGTACTTC
TRBJ2-3	TRBV6-1	TRBD2	.	CASSETEGRVTQYF	TGTGCCAGCAGTGAAACGGAGGGGAGGGTTACGCAGTATTTT
TRBJ2-4	TRBV6-1	.	many	CASSGRDPEDLAKNIQYF	TGTGCCAGCAGCGGCCGGGACCCCGAGGATTTAGCCAAAAACATTCAGTACTTC
TRBJ2-3	TRBV25-1	.	few	CASSEGRVVTDTQYF	TGTGCCAGCAGTGAAGGCAGGGTAGTCACAGATACGCAGTATTTT
TRBJ2-5	TRBV3-1	.	many	CASSQEEGRKTQYF	TGTGCCAGCAGCCAAGAGGAGGGAAGGAAGACCCAGTACTTC
TRBJ1-2	TRBV29-1	.	.	CSVGSRVPLLGYGYTF	TGCAGCGTTGGAAGCCGGGTCCCATTACTGGGCTATGGCTACACCTTC